The 24 T cell receptor beta chains in this list originate from one sample, sequenced in a study of CD8+CD57+ T cells in acquired aplastic anemia. The template used for profiling TCR beta VDJ and CDR3 was genomic DNA. TCRdb reprocessed the reads via MiXCR and lists one record per CDR3 protein. The profile shows approximately 99,000 distinct CDR3 sequences, less than 65% of them singletons. Material for sequencing was sorted CD4+, CD8+, or CD8+CD57+ T cells (not recorded which) from PBMCs. These receptors originate from a human donor in good health, serving as a control.

V usage is TRBV12-3 or TRBV12-4 and J usage is TRBJ1-2, with D unresolved. The CDR3 covers 13 residues. With 4 bases removed from V and 5 bases from J, the gap between germline ends came to 11 bases. CDR3 loop: CASSSSTEYGYTF. CDR3 sequence (DNA): TGTGCCAGCAGTTCAAGTACAGAATATGGCTACACCTTC.

The rearrangement joins TRBV20-1 to TRBJ2-7; D might be TRBD1 or TRBD2, each matching 7 bases. The CDR3 is 15 residues long. Trimming cost V 4 bases and J 3 bases, with 19 bases left between them. Per the germline V gene, CDR1 is DFQATT and CDR2 is SNEGSKA (reference sequence). This CDR3 reads CSAMGGMTGLYEQYF. The CDR3 DNA reads as TGCAGTGCTATGGGGGGGATGACAGGGCTCTACGAGCAGTACTTC.

About this clonotype itself: This likely comes from a read error, as the CDR3 has no conserved phenylalanine or tryptophan at its end. V and J are TRBV20-1 and TRBJ1-1; a weak D match, TRBD1 (5 bases). The CDR3 runs 11 residues. Trimming left V 8 bases short and J 8 bases short, with 15 bases between. The germline V gene has CDR1 DFQATT and CDR2 SNEGSKA (reference sequence). This CDR3 is CSLIGGGEAFS. The DNA of the CDR3 is TGCAGTTTGATCGGGGGAGGAGAAGCTTTCTCT.

The rearrangement links TRBV15 to TRBJ1-5, with D uncertain. There are 13 residues in the CDR3. V gave up 0 bases and J gave up 7 bases, with 7 bases separating them. From germline, CDR1 is LNHNV and CDR2 YYDKDF (reference sequence). CDR3 sequence: CATSRDLGQPQHF. CDR3 sequence (DNA): TGTGCCACCAGCAGAGATCTGGGGCAGCCCCAGCATTTT.

This clonotype was recorded once. This chain joins TRBV20-1 and TRBJ1-1; perhaps TRBD1 as D (6 bases). The germline gives CDR1 DFQATT, CDR2 SNEGSKA (reference sequence). The germline V and J ends were trimmed by 2 bases and 1 base, with 14 bases remaining between them. The CDR3 contains 15 residues. The CDR3 nucleotides read TGCAGTGCTAGACTCCCAGGGGCTGCGAACACTGAAGCTTTCTTT. This encodes CSARLPGAANTEAFF.

This chain connects TRBV29-1 to TRBJ1-4, with D uncertain. The germline V and J ends were trimmed by 2 bases and 10 bases, with 11 bases remaining between them. Germline V lookup: CDR1 SQVTM, CDR2 ANQGSEA. There are 12 residues in the CDR3. The CDR3 sequence is CSVEPEGGKLFF. The CDR3 region has the DNA TGCAGCGTTGAACCCGAAGGCGGAAAACTGTTTTTT.

This clonotype is labeled as medium-sized. The chain links TRBV10-2 to TRBJ2-5, with TRBD2 identical over 7 bases. The CDR3 sequence is 15 residues long. Germline lookup yields CDR1 WSHSY and CDR2 SAAADI. The V gene end was trimmed by 2 bases and the J gene end by 0 bases; junction bases not matched to a gene: 3. CDR3 in amino acids: CASSEGTTNQETQYF. Written as DNA, the CDR3 is TGCGCCAGCAGTGAGGGGACTACTAACCAAGAGACCCAGTACTTC.

The chain joins TRBV20-1 to TRBJ2-7; TRBD1 matches at 9 bases. The CDR3 totals 13 residues. Germline V gives CDR1 DFQATT, CDR2 SNEGSKA (reference sequence). With 5 bases clipped from V and 4 bases from J, the junction kept 6 bases outside the gene matches. The CDR3 DNA follows: TGCAGTGCTTGGGGACAGGGAAAATACGAGCAGTACTTC. Protein sequence: CSAWGQGKYEQYF.

This clonotype was seen a handful of times. The chain carries TRBV2 and TRBJ1-6; D is possibly TRBD1 (5 bases). V lost 6 bases and J 14 bases, leaving 20 bases between the germline ends. The CDR3 is 14 residues long. Germline loops: CDR1 SNHLY, CDR2 FYNNEI. CDR3 loop: CASRPGRWFETLHF. The CDR3 DNA reads as TGTGCCAGCAGACCGGGACGGTGGTTTGAAACCCTCCACTTT.

This chain links TRBV5-4 with TRBJ1-1; possibly TRBD1 for D (5 bases). The CDR3 extends over 14 amino acids. Trimming stripped 3 bases from V and 3 bases from J, with 12 bases between. Germline V gene lookup returns CDR1 SGHNT and CDR2 YYREEE (reference sequence). The CDR3 spells CASSSARVHTEAFF. CDR3 nucleotides: TGTGCCAGCAGCTCGGCCAGGGTTCACACTGAAGCTTTCTTT.

In the case of this clonotype: The junction does not match germline at one end; this may be a read error. For the CDR3, the DNA is TGTGTCAGCGGGACTGGAAACACCATATGTTTT. Translating it yields CVSGTGNTICF. This sequence joins TRBV25-1 and TRBJ1-3; weak D call: TRBD1 (5 bases). The germline V gene has CDR1 MGHDK and CDR2 SYGVNS. This CDR3 region has 11 residues.

V gene TRBV10-2 combines with J gene TRBJ2-2, with 11 bases fitting TRBD1. Germline CDR1 is WSHSY and CDR2 is SAAADI. CDR3 length: 15 residues. Trimming at V came to 7 bases and at J to 4 bases, leaving 5 bases not matched to a gene. CDR3 sequence reads: CASKGGTGGTGELFF. CDR3 in DNA: TGCGCCAGCAAGGGCGGGACAGGGGGCACCGGGGAGCTGTTTTTT.

The V gene is TRBV11-2, the J gene TRBJ1-2, with 10 bases matching TRBD1. V lost 0 bases, J lost 8 bases, and 9 bases stayed unmatched. Germline CDR1 is SGHAT and CDR2 is FQNNGV. This CDR3 has 16 amino acids. This CDR3 reads CASSLDPSGTGEGYTF. The DNA for the CDR3 is TGTGCCAGCAGCTTAGATCCGTCCGGGACAGGGGAAGGCTACACCTTC.

The chain employs TRBV14 and TRBJ2-1; D remains unclear. CDR1 and CDR2 (germline): SGHDN, FVKESK. The V end lost 5 bases, the J end lost 0 bases, and 8 bases lay between the germline ends. The CDR3 loop spans 14 amino acids. This chain's CDR3 is CASSLPPSYNEQFF. The CDR3 DNA reads TGTGCCAGCAGCTTACCCCCCTCCTACAATGAGCAGTTCTTC. The full variable domain, in which reference TRBV14 and TRBJ2-1 provide the parts outside the CDR3, is EAGVTQFPSHSVIEKGQTVTLRCDPISGHDNLYWYRRVMGKEIKFLLHFVKESKQDESGMPNNRFLAERTGGTYSTLKVQPAELEDSGVYFCASSLPPSYNEQFFGPGTRLTVL.

This clonotype was detected a few times. The gene calls are TRBV20-1 and TRBJ2-7; D may be TRBD2 (7 bases). V lost 3 bases to trimming and J lost 3 bases, with 18 bases between them. The CDR3 spans 15 residues. Germline loops: CDR1 DFQATT, CDR2 SNEGSKA (reference sequence). CDR3 DNA sequence: TGCAGTGCTAGGGGGGCAGGGCGGGAGCTCTACGAGCAGTACTTC. This translates into CSARGAGRELYEQYF.

A note on this clonotype: An end of the junction differs from the germline gene, which may be a read error. This chain joins TRBV10-1 and TRBJ2-5; 8 bases agree with TRBD2. The CDR3 length is 15 residues. Germline CDR1 and CDR2: WNHNN and SYGVQD (reference sequence). As DNA, the CDR3 is TGCGCCAGCGGTCCGCGGGGGGCATATAGGGGGACCCTGTACTTC. This codes for CASGPRGAYRGTLYF.

This clonotype was detected ten times or more. The V and J genes are TRBV5-1 and TRBJ2-3; D remains unclear. CDR3 length: 12 residues. Between the trimmed V and J ends, which lost 4 bases and 0 bases, there was a span of 3 bases. Germline CDR1 SGHRS, CDR2 YFSETQ. CDR3 in amino acids: CASSTSTDTQYF. Here the CDR3 DNA reads TGCGCCAGCAGCACTAGCACAGATACGCAGTATTTT.

The chain combines TRBV3-1 with TRBJ1-5; no firm D call. The germline V gene has CDR1 LGHDT and CDR2 YNNKEL (reference sequence). V dropped 4 bases and J dropped 6 bases, with 19 bases sitting between them. The CDR3 covers 16 residues. CDR3 residues: CASSPSDLRAPQPQHF. CDR3 nucleotides: TGTGCCAGCAGCCCCTCAGACCTCCGGGCTCCTCAGCCCCAGCATTTT.

This clonotype was counted many times. The V and J genes are TRBV12-3 or TRBV12-4 and TRBJ2-7, with TRBD1 identical over 9 bases. The CDR3 covers 14 residues. The V segment lost 5 bases and the J segment 2 bases; nucleotides outside the gene matches: 4. The CDR3 DNA reads as TGTGCCAGCAGTCCCGGGGACAGGGCCTACGAGCAGTACTTC. Protein sequence: CASSPGDRAYEQYF.

This clonotype qualifies as medium-sized. This sequence joins TRBV10-2 and TRBJ2-7, with D perhaps assigned TRBD1 or TRBD2 (5 bases each). Germline CDR1 reads WSHSY; CDR2 reads SAAADI. The CDR3 has 14 residues. The V and J ends lost 0 bases and 2 bases respectively, with 8 bases between them. The DNA for the CDR3 is TGCGCCAGCAGTGAGTCTTGGGGACCCTACGAGCAGTACTTC. This gives the protein CASSESWGPYEQYF.

This clonotype was seen at least ten times. The chain couples TRBV6-4 to TRBJ2-2, with D hard to call. The ends were cut back, 6 bases at V and 3 bases at J, with 11 bases in the middle. Germline CDR1 reads MRHNA; CDR2 reads SNTAGT. This CDR3 has 14 residues. CDR3 in DNA: TGTGCCAGCAGCGCGGATTCGGACACCGGGGAGCTGTTTTTT. This codes for CASSADSDTGELFF.

There are many counts of this clonotype. The chain couples TRBV19 to TRBJ2-7, with TRBD1 matching over 10 bases. The CDR3 sequence is 14 residues long. V was pared by 6 bases and J by 2 bases, with 4 bases of the junction left unmatched. From germline, CDR1 is LNHDA and CDR2 SQIVND (reference sequence). The CDR3 coding sequence is TGTGCCAGTAGCTCCGGACAGGGGGCCTACGAGCAGTACTTC. This sequence encodes CASSSGQGAYEQYF.

This clonotype was seen at least ten times. CDR3 region: CASSQVARGRGNSPLHF. Written as DNA, the CDR3 is TGTGCCAGCAGCCAAGTGGCCAGGGGGCGCGGGAATTCACCCCTCCACTTT. The V and J genes are TRBV3-1 and TRBJ1-6; 8 nucleotides align to TRBD1. Germline-derived CDR1 and CDR2 are LGHDT and YNNKEL (reference sequence). The V segment lost 1 base and the J segment 7 bases; nucleotides outside the gene matches: 9. The CDR3 is made up of 17 amino acids. Full variable domain (remainder filled in from reference TRBV3-1 and TRBJ1-6): DTAVSQTPKYLVTQMGNDKSIKCEQNLGHDTMYWYKQDSKKFLKIMFSYNNKELIINETVPNRFSPKSPDKAHLNLHINSLELGDSAVYFCASSQVARGRGNSPLHFGNGTRLTVT.

In this sample, this clonotype turned up a few times. The V gene is TRBV2, the J gene TRBJ1-2; D is unclear. V was pared by 7 bases and J by 0 bases, with 6 bases between. This CDR3 is built from 12 residues. From germline, CDR1 is SNHLY and CDR2 FYNNEI. CDR3 nucleotides: TGTGCCAGCAAGATAGCTAACTATGGCTACACCTTC. Translation: CASKIANYGYTF.